This TCR beta chain was recovered during a study of monozygotic twins with inflammatory bowel disease. Addition of UMIs with a 6-nucleotide sample barcode was achieved by template switching. TCRdb re-called the 5' RACE reads, yielding one record per CDR3 amino acid sequence without DNA. The sample includes nearly 450,000 distinct CDR3 sequences. The length of the CDR3 is 14 residues. Germline values: CDR1 LGHDT, CDR2 YNNKEL (reference sequence). The receptor was isolated from a human donor with ulcerative colitis or Crohn's disease, or a healthy co-twin of an affected twin (not recorded which). Sequencing used blood. This chain uses TRBV3-1 with TRBJ1-2. The CDR3 sequence is CASSRGLGGIGYTF.